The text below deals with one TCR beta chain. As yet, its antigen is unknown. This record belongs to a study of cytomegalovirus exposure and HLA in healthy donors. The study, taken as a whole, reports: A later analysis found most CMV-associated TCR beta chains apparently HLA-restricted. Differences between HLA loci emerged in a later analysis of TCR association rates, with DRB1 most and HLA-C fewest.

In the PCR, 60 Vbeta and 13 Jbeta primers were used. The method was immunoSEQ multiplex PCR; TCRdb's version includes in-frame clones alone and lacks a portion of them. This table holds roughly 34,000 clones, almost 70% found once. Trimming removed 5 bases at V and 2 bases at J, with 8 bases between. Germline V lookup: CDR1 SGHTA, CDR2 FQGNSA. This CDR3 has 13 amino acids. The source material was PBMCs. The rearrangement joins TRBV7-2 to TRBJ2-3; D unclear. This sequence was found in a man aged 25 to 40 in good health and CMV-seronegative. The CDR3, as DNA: TGTGCCAGCAGCGAGCGAAACACAGATACGCAGTATTTT. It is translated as CASSERNTDTQYF. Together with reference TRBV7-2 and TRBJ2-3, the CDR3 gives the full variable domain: GAGVSQSPSNKVTEKGKDVELRCDPISGHTALYWYRQSLGQGLEFLIYFQGNSAPDKSGLPSDRFSAERTGGSVSTLTIQRTQQEDSAVYLCASSERNTDTQYFGPGTRLTVL.